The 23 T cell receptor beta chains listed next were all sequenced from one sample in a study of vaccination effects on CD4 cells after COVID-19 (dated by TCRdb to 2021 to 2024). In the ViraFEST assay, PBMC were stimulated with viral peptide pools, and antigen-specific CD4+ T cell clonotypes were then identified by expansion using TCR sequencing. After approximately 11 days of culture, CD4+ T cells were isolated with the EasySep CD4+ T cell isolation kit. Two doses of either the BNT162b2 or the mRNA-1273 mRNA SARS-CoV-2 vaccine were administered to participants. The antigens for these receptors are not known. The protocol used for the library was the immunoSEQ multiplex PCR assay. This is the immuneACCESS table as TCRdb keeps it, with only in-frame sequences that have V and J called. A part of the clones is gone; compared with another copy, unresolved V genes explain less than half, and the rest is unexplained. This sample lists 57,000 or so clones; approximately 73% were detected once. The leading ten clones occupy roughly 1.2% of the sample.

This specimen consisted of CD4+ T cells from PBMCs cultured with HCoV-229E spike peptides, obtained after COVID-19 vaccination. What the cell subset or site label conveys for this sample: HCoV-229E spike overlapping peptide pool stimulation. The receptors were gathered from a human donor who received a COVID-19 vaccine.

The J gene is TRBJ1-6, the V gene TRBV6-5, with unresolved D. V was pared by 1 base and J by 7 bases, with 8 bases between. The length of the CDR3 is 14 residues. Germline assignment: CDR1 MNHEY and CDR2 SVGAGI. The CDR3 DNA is TGTGCCAGCAGTTACTTTTCGCAGAATTCACCCCTCCACTTT. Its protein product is CASSYFSQNSPLHF.

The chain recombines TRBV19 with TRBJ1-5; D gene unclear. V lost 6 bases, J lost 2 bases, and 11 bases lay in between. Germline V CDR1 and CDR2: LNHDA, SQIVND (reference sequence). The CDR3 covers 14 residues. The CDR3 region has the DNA TGTGCCAGTAGGGGTAGGAATGGCAATCAGCCCCAGCATTTT. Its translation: CASRGRNGNQPQHF.

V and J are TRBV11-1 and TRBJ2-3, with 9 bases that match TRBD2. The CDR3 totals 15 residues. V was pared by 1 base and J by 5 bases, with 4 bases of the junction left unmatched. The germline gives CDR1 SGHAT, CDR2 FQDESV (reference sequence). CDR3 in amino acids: CASSLEAGGQDTQYF. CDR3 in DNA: TGTGCCAGCAGCTTAGAGGCGGGGGGGCAAGATACGCAGTATTTT.

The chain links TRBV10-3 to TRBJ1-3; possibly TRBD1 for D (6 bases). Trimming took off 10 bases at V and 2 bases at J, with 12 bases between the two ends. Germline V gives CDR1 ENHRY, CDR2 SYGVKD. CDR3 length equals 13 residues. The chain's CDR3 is CATNRETGNTIYF. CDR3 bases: TGTGCCACTAACAGGGAAACTGGAAACACCATATATTTT.

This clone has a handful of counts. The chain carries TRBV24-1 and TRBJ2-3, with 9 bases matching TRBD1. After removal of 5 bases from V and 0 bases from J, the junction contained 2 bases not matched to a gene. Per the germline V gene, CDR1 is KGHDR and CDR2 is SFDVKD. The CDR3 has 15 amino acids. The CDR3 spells CATSAGTGSTDTQYF. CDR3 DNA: TGTGCCACCAGTGCAGGGACAGGGAGCACAGATACGCAGTATTTT.

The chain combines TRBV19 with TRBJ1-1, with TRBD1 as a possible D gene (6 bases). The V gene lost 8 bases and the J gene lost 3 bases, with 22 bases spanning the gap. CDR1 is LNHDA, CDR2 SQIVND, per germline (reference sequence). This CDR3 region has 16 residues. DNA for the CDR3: TGTGCCAGTGGAACGTCACACGCTTCAGGGGACACTGAAGCTTTCTTT. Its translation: CASGTSHASGDTEAFF.

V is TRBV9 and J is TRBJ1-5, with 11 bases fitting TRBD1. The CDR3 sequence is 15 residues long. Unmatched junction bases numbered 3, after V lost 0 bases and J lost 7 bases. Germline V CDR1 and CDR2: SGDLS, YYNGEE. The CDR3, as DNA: TGTGCCAGCAGCGTAGGGACAGGGGGCGTCCAGCCCCAGCATTTT. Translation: CASSVGTGGVQPQHF.

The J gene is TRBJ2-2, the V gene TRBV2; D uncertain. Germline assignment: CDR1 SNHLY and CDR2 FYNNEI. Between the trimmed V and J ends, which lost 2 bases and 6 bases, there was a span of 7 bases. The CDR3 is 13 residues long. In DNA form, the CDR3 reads TGTGCCAGCAGTGAATTCTTCCCCGGGGAGCTGTTTTTT. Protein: CASSEFFPGELFF.

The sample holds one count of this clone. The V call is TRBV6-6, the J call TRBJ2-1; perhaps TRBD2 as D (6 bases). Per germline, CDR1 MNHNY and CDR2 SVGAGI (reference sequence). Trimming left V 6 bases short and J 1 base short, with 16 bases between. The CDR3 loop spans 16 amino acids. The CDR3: CASRGEARGSYNEQFF. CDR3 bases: TGTGCCAGCAGGGGGGAGGCGCGGGGTTCCTACAATGAGCAGTTCTTC.

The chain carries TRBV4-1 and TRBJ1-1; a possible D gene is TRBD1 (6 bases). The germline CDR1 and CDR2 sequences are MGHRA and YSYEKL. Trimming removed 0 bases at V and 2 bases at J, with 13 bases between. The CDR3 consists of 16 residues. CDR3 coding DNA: TGCGCCAGCAGCCAAGATCCTGGCAGGGGAAACACTGAAGCTTTCTTT. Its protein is CASSQDPGRGNTEAFF.

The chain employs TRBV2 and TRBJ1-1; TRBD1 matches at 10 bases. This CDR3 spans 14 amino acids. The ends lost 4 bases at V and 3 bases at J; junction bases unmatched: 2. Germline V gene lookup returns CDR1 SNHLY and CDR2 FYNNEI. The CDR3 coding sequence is TGTGCCAGCAGTGGACAGGGGGCGGACACTGAAGCTTTCTTT. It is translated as CASSGQGADTEAFF. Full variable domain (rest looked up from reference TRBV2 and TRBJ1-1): EPEVTQTPSHQVTQMGQEVILRCVPISNHLYFYWYRQILGQKVEFLVSFYNNEISEKSEIFDDQFSVERPDGSNFTLKIRSTKLEDSAMYFCASSGQGADTEAFFGQGTRLTVV.

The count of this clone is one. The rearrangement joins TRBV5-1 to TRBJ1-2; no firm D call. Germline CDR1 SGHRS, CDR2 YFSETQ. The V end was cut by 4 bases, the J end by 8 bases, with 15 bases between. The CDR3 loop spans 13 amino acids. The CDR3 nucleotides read TGCGCCAGCAGCCTTGACCCAGTCAGGGGCTACACCTTC. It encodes CASSLDPVRGYTF.

This CDR3 is CASSPREKREAFF. In nucleotides, the CDR3 is TGTGCCAGCTCACCCCGGGAGAAAAGAGAAGCTTTCTTT. The rearrangement joins TRBV18 to TRBJ1-1; D is undetermined. Looked up from germline, CDR1 is KGHSH and CDR2 is LQKENI. Trimming cost V 3 bases and J 8 bases, with 13 bases left between them. This CDR3 has 13 amino acids.

In DNA form, the CDR3 reads TGTGCCACCAGGGGACAGGGGGCGGGCTATGGCTACACCTTC. As protein: CATRGQGAGYGYTF. The chain uses TRBV24-1 and TRBJ1-2, with TRBD1 matching 12 bases. This CDR3 region has 14 residues. V shed 7 bases, J shed 4 bases, and the junction held 3 bases outside the gene matches. Germline loops: CDR1 KGHDR, CDR2 SFDVKD.

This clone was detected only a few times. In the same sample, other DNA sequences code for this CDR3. The CDR3 here is CASRENTGELFF. The CDR3 DNA sequence: TGCGCCAGCAGGGAGAACACCGGGGAGCTGTTTTTT. This chain connects TRBV10-1 to TRBJ2-2; D gene uncertain. Germline V gene lookup returns CDR1 WNHNN and CDR2 SYGVQD (reference sequence). CDR3 length: 12 amino acids. V was cut by 6 bases and J by 1 base, with 3 bases left in between.

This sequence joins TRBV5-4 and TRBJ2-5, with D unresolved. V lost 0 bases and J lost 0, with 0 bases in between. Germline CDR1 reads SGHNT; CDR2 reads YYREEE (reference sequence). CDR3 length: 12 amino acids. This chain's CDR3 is CASSLDQETQYF. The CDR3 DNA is TGTGCCAGCAGCTTGGACCAAGAGACCCAGTACTTC.

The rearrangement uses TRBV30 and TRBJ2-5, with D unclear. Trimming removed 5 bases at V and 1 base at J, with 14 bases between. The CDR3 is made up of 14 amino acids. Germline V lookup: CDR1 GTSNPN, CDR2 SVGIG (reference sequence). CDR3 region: CAWRRGGPQETQYF. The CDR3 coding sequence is TGTGCCTGGCGTCGTGGCGGACCCCAAGAGACCCAGTACTTC.

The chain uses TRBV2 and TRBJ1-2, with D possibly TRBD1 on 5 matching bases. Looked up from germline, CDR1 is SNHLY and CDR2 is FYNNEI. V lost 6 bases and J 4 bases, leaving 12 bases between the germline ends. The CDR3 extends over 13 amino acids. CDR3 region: CASRDTAFYGYTF. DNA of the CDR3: TGTGCCAGCAGGGACACCGCCTTCTATGGCTACACCTTC.

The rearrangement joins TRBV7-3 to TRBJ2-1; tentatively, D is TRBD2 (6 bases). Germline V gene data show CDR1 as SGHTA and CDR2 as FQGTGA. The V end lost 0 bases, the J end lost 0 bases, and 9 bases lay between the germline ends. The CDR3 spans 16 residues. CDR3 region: CASSLTAGTSYNEQFF. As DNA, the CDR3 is TGTGCCAGCAGCTTAACCGCGGGGACCTCCTACAATGAGCAGTTCTTC.

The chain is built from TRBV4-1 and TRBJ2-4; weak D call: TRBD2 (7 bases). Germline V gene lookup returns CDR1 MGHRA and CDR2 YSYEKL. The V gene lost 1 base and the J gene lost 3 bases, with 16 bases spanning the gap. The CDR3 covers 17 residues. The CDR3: CASSQGVGGGGKNIQYF. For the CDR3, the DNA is TGCGCCAGCAGCCAAGGTGTGGGGGGAGGGGGCAAAAACATTCAGTACTTC.

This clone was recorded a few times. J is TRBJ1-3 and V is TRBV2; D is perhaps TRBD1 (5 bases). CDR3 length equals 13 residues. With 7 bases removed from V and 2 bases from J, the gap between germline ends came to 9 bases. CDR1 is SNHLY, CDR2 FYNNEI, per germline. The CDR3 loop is CASIRDAGNTIYF. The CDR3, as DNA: TGTGCCAGCATTCGGGACGCTGGAAACACCATATATTTT.

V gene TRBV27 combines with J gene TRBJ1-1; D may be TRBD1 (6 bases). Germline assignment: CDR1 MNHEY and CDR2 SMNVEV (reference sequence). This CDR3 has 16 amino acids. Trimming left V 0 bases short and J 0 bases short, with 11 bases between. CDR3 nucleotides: TGTGCCAGCAGTTTATCGGTGGGGGCTCTGAACACTGAAGCTTTCTTT. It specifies CASSLSVGALNTEAFF.

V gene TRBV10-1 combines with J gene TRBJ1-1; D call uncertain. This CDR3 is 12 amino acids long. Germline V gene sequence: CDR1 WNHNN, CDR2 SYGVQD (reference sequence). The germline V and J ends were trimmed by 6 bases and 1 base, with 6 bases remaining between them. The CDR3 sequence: CASRGSNTEAFF. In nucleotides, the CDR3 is TGCGCCAGCAGGGGATCGAACACTGAAGCTTTCTTT.